Shown below are 18 T cell receptor beta chains from a single sample sequenced in a study of monozygotic twins with inflammatory bowel disease. Reanalyzing the 5' RACE reads, TCRdb keeps one entry per CDR3 protein, without DNA. The sample table includes tens of thousands of distinct CDR3 sequences. The sequencing input was blood. The receptor set was obtained from a human donor with ulcerative colitis or Crohn's disease, or a healthy co-twin of an affected twin (not recorded which).

The V gene is TRBV5-4, the J gene TRBJ2-2; the D call from TCRdb, TRBD1, cannot be confirmed without DNA. The CDR3 extends over 13 amino acids. CDR1 and CDR2 from the germline V gene are SGHNT and YYREEE (reference sequence). The CDR3 reads CASSFRGAGELFF.

The gene calls are TRBV29-1 and TRBJ2-3; TCRdb returns TRBD1, unconfirmable since there is no DNA. Germline assignment: CDR1 SQVTM and CDR2 ANQGSEA. The CDR3 is 15 residues long. CDR3 amino acids: CSVAPRGATTDTQYF.

The chain combines TRBV11-2 with TRBJ1-2. This CDR3 has 15 residues. CDR1 and CDR2 from the germline V gene are SGHAT and FQNNGV. The CDR3 sequence is CASSLHAQWNYGYTF.

This chain links TRBV20-1 with TRBJ1-3. The CDR3 has 13 amino acids. Germline V gene data show CDR1 as DFQATT and CDR2 as SNEGSKA (reference sequence). CDR3 protein: CSARDPRRNTIYF.

The genes are TRBV11-2 and TRBJ2-7; absent DNA, TCRdb's TRBD1 call cannot be checked. This CDR3 spans 13 amino acids. Germline V gene data show CDR1 as SGHAT and CDR2 as FQNNGV. The CDR3 loop is CASSQQVTCEQYF.

V and J are TRBV9 and TRBJ2-3; TCRdb picks TRBD2, but there is no DNA to check that call. Germline CDR1 and CDR2: SGDLS and YYNGEE. This CDR3 has 18 amino acids. The CDR3 is CASTSTSGGAVGTDTQYF. Combining the CDR3 with reference TRBV9 and TRBJ2-3 gives the whole variable domain DSGVTQTPKHLITATGQRVTLRCSPRSGDLSVYWYQQSLDQGLQFLIQYYNGEERAKGNILERFSAQQFPDLHSELNLSSLELGDSALYFCASTSTSGGAVGTDTQYFGPGTRLTVL.

The chain is built from TRBV24-1 and TRBJ2-3; checking the TCRdb D call of TRBD1 is not possible without DNA. Looked up from germline, CDR1 is KGHDR and CDR2 is SFDVKD. The CDR3 consists of 15 residues. This CDR3 reads CATMGRGQLADTQYF.

The V call is TRBV7-3, the J call TRBJ2-1; TCRdb returns TRBD2, unconfirmable since there is no DNA. The germline gives CDR1 SGHTA, CDR2 FQGTGA. The CDR3 is made up of 12 amino acids. The CDR3 spells CASSPVAGAQFF.

This chain links TRBV7-8 with TRBJ2-7. CDR1 is SGHVS, CDR2 FQNEAQ, per germline. The CDR3 spans 13 residues. The CDR3 reads CASSRQDLYEQYF.

The chain is built from TRBV5-1 and TRBJ2-2; TCRdb calls TRBD1, which cannot be checked without DNA. CDR3 size: 14 residues. CDR1 and CDR2 from the germline V gene are SGHRS and YFSETQ. The CDR3 is CASSLGQGAGELFF.

The chain recombines TRBV10-2 with TRBJ1-1; TCRdb's D call, TRBD1, is unchecked because there is no DNA. The germline CDR1 and CDR2 sequences are WSHSY and SAAADI. CDR3 size: 12 residues. The CDR3 loop reads CASGGMNTEAFF.

V gene TRBV6-5 combines with J gene TRBJ2-1; without DNA, the TCRdb call of TRBD2 cannot be checked. The length of the CDR3 is 17 residues. The V gene's germline CDR1 is MNHEY and CDR2 SVGAGI. The CDR3 loop is CASSSIPVGRGGNEQFF.

V and J are TRBV20-1 and TRBJ2-1; the D call of TRBD2 rests on TCRdb alone, since no DNA is present to check it. Germline V CDR1 and CDR2: DFQATT, SNEGSKA (reference sequence). The CDR3 spans 14 residues. The CDR3 region is CSGRLAYLQNEQFF.

The gene calls are TRBV6-4 and TRBJ1-1; the D call from TCRdb, TRBD1, cannot be confirmed without DNA. The germline V gene encodes CDR1 MRHNA and CDR2 SNTAGT. This CDR3 has 20 amino acids. The CDR3 reads CASSHPPLGRVPTIDTEAFF.

The chain employs TRBV20-1 and TRBJ1-1; the D call from TCRdb, TRBD1, cannot be confirmed without DNA. This CDR3 has 16 amino acids. Per germline, CDR1 DFQATT and CDR2 SNEGSKA (reference sequence). CDR3 sequence reads: CSARGPGQGMMTEAFF.

This chain connects TRBV15 to TRBJ2-5. The CDR3 runs 13 residues. Germline V gene data show CDR1 as LNHNV and CDR2 as YYDKDF (reference sequence). The CDR3 here is CATSRDGSETQYF.

The chain is built from TRBV28 and TRBJ1-4; checking the TCRdb D call of TRBD1 is not possible without DNA. Germline values: CDR1 MDHEN, CDR2 SYDVKM. This CDR3 has 15 residues. CDR3 loop: CASSPIRGLEEKLFF.

The chain joins TRBV28 to TRBJ1-6. CDR1 is MDHEN, CDR2 SYDVKM, per germline. CDR3 length equals 12 residues. The CDR3 region is CASSSGTGGLHF.